This passage covers 14 T cell receptor beta chains from one sample sequenced in a study of shared clonotypes between healthy human individuals. Sequencing used immunoSEQ multiplex PCR; TCRdb keeps in-frame clones, though not all of them. The sample has approximately 710,000 clones; around 91% are singletons. Sequences were obtained from memory CD8+ T cells from PBMCs. Subset in this sample: CD45RO+ cells pooled with CCR7-negative TemRA cells. These receptors were taken from a man aged 18 to 29 in good health. Some clones in this sample may be carry-over from other donors' samples.

The chain has TRBV2 and TRBJ2-3; TRBD2 matches 9 bases. V lost 4 bases, J lost 3 bases, and 14 bases stayed unmatched. CDR3 length: 18 amino acids. CDR1 SNHLY and CDR2 FYNNEI come from the germline V gene. The CDR3 coding sequence is TGTGCCAGCAGTGGGGTGCCCTGGCGGGAGGGACCTACAGATACGCAGTATTTT. Protein: CASSGVPWREGPTDTQYF.

This chain links TRBV27 with TRBJ2-7; 7 positions match TRBD2. V shed 6 bases, J shed 3 bases, and the junction held 8 bases outside the gene matches. CDR3 length: 14 amino acids. Germline V CDR1 and CDR2: MNHEY, SMNVEV (reference sequence). The CDR3 DNA is TGTGCCAGCAGCTTCGGGGCTAGCGGCTACGAGCAGTACTTC. As protein: CASSFGASGYEQYF.

In DNA form, the CDR3 reads TGTGCCAGCAGCTTAACAGGGCGAGGCACTGAAGCTTTCTTT. Its translation: CASSLTGRGTEAFF. This sequence joins TRBV7-3 and TRBJ1-1; D not resolved. The germline gives CDR1 SGHTA, CDR2 FQGTGA. Between the trimmed V and J ends, which lost 0 bases and 4 bases, there was a span of 9 bases. The CDR3 covers 14 residues.

This clone was found once. The gene calls are TRBV28 and TRBJ1-5, with D possibly being TRBD1 (6 bases). V lost 6 bases and J lost 3, with 18 bases in between. This CDR3 has 16 amino acids. The germline V gene has CDR1 MDHEN and CDR2 SYDVKM. In DNA form, the CDR3 reads TGTGCCAGCAGCGCCCGACAGGCAGCGACCAATCAGCCCCAGCATTTT. Encoded protein: CASSARQAATNQPQHF.

A remark on this clone: Other nucleotide sequences in the sample specify the same CDR3. The chain employs TRBV7-9 and TRBJ2-7; D uncertain. CDR3 length: 12 residues. The ends were cut back, 2 bases at V and 5 bases at J, with 7 bases in the middle. CDR1 SEHNR and CDR2 FQNEAQ come from the germline V gene (reference sequence). The CDR3 sequence is CASSLSSDEQYF. Here the CDR3 DNA reads TGTGCCAGCAGCTTAAGCAGCGACGAGCAGTACTTC.

This chain connects TRBV27 to TRBJ1-4; 10 bases agree with TRBD1. The J segment lost 10 bases and the V segment lost 4 bases, leaving 3 bases of the junction unmatched. The CDR3 sequence is 13 residues long. Per germline, CDR1 MNHEY and CDR2 SMNVEV (reference sequence). CDR3 nucleotide sequence: TGTGCCAGCAGTTGGACAGGGGGAAGAAAACTGTTTTTT. It specifies CASSWTGGRKLFF.

This clone was recorded only once. One junction end does not reproduce the germline sequence, and a read error may be involved. The chain is built from TRBV27 and TRBJ2-5; the match to TRBD2 covers 14 bases. Germline loops: CDR1 MNHEY, CDR2 SMNVEV (reference sequence). This CDR3 has 14 residues. The CDR3 bases are TGCGCCAGCAGACTAGCGGGAGGGCCGGGGACCCAGTACTTC. Encoded protein: CASRLAGGPGTQYF.

The J gene is TRBJ2-1, the V gene TRBV7-9; a weak D match, TRBD2 (5 bases). Trimming shortened V by 3 bases and J by 5 bases, and 14 bases separated the two germline ends. The CDR3 covers 15 residues. Germline V gene lookup returns CDR1 SEHNR and CDR2 FQNEAQ (reference sequence). The CDR3 region has the DNA TGTGCCAGCAGCTTTACTGGACTCGAAGACAATGAGCAGTTCTTC. It translates to CASSFTGLEDNEQFF.

The gene calls are TRBV9 and TRBJ1-2, with unresolved D. Germline values: CDR1 SGDLS, CDR2 YYNGEE. CDR3 length: 14 amino acids. V was trimmed by 3 bases and J by 4 bases, leaving 13 bases between them. DNA of the CDR3: TGTGCCAGCAGCGGAGCCGGGGTTTCCTATGGCTACACCTTC. It encodes CASSGAGVSYGYTF.

This sequence joins TRBV9 and TRBJ2-5; D gene ambiguous. The CDR3 totals 12 residues. V was clipped by 7 bases and J by 2 bases, with 9 bases between them. The V gene's germline CDR1 is SGDLS and CDR2 YYNGEE. CDR3 protein: CASSGVQETQYF. In DNA form, the CDR3 reads TGTGCCAGCTCCGGAGTTCAAGAGACCCAGTACTTC.

V and J are TRBV6-4 and TRBJ1-2; no clear D gene. The CDR3 extends over 15 amino acids. V lost 6 bases, J lost 2 bases, and 16 bases lay in between. Looked up from germline, CDR1 is MRHNA and CDR2 is SNTAGT. CDR3: CASRVIRRWNYGYTF. The CDR3 nucleotides read TGTGCCAGCAGGGTTATAAGGCGGTGGAACTATGGCTACACCTTC.

This clone was detected only once. This chain uses TRBV5-4 with TRBJ2-2; D call uncertain. Trimming took 2 bases from V and 2 from J, leaving 10 bases between them. This CDR3 is 15 amino acids long. CDR1 SGHNT and CDR2 YYREEE come from the germline V gene (reference sequence). In DNA form, the CDR3 reads TGTGCCAGCAGCTTAAGGGTAGGAAACACCGGGGAGCTGTTTTTT. Translated: CASSLRVGNTGELFF.

The rearrangement uses TRBV4-1 and TRBJ2-3; 12 nucleotides match TRBD2. Per the germline V gene, CDR1 is MGHRA and CDR2 is YSYEKL. This CDR3 is built from 17 residues. The junction had 9 bases not matched to a gene; V was cut back by 2 bases and J by 6 bases. The CDR3 sequence: CASSQSLAGGPWDTQYF. The CDR3 nucleotides read TGCGCCAGCAGCCAATCCCTAGCGGGAGGGCCGTGGGATACGCAGTATTTT.

J is TRBJ1-1 and V is TRBV9; 7 nucleotides align to TRBD1. Germline CDR1 reads SGDLS; CDR2 reads YYNGEE. This CDR3 is 13 amino acids long. J lost 5 bases, V lost 5 bases, and 6 bases had no gene match. The CDR3, as DNA: TGTGCCAGCAGAAGACAGGGCGGTACTGAAGCTTTCTTT. Protein sequence: CASRRQGGTEAFF.